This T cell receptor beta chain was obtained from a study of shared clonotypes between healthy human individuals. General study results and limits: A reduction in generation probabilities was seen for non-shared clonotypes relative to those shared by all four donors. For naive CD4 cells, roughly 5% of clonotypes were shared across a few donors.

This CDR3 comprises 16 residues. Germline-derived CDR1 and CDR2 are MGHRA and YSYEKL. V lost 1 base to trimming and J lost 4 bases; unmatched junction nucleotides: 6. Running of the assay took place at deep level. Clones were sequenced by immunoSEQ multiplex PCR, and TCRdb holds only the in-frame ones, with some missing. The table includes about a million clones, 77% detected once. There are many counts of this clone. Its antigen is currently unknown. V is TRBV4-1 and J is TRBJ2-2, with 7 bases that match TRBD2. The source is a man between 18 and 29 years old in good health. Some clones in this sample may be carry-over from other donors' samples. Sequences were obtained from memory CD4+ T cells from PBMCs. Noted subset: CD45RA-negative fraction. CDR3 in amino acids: CASSQVTAGSTGELFF. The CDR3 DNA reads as TGCGCCAGCAGCCAAGTAACAGCGGGATCCACCGGGGAGCTGTTTTTT.